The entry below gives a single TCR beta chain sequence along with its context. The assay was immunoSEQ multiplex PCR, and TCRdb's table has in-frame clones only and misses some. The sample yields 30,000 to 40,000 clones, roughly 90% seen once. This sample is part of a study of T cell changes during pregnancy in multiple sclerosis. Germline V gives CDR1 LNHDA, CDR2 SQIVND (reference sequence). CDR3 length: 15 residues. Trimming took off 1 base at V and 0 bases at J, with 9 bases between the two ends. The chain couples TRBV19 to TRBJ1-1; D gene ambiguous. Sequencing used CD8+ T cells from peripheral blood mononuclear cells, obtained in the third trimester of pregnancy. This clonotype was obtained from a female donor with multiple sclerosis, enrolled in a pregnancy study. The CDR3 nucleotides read TGTGCCAGTAGTATAGTGGCGGGGATGAACACTGAAGCTTTCTTT. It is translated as CASSIVAGMNTEAFF.